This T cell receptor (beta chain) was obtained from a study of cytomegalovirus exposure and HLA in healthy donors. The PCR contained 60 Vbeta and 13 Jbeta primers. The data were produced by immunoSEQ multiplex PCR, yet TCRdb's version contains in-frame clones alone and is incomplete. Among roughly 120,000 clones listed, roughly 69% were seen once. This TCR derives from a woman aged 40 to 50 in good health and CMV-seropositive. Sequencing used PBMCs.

The DNA of the CDR3 is TGTGCCATCAACTCGAGAGCGGGAATTGACTATGGCTACACCTTC. This codes for CAINSRAGIDYGYTF. V usage is TRBV10-3 and J usage is TRBJ1-2; D remains ambiguous. Trimming stripped 7 bases from V and 3 bases from J, with 18 bases between. The CDR3 covers 15 residues. CDR1 is ENHRY, CDR2 SYGVKD, per germline.